This TCR beta chain was captured in a study of blood T cell repertoires in COVID-19. Study-wide background: Acute and convalescent COVID-19 samples came from the United States, Italy and Spain.

Germline V gives CDR1 MNHEY, CDR2 SMNVEV (reference sequence). Trimming removed 3 bases from V and 5 bases from J; junction bases left unmatched: 4. The CDR3 loop spans 14 amino acids. Original methodology: Scientists estimated how many nucleated cells there were by amplifying reference gene primers. Repertoires were generated with immunoSEQ multiplex PCR, while TCRdb's copy carries only in-frame clones and drops some. That table furnishes V, J and clone size, whereas the DNA furnished D and trimming. The sample comprises just over 650,000 clones, about 87% of which are singletons, and over 0.2% rests with the top ten.

This chain links TRBV27 with TRBJ2-1; 7 nucleotides match TRBD1. The sample was peripheral blood. The clonotype originates from a woman aged 18-29 years with acute or convalescent COVID-19. CDR3 sequence: CASSFGTAHNEQFF. The CDR3 region has the DNA TGTGCCAGCAGTTTTGGGACAGCCCACAATGAGCAGTTCTTC.